These 11 T cell receptor beta chains were sequenced from one sample in a study of T-cell reconstitution after alpha-beta-depleted transplantation in children. Unique molecular identifiers were built into the TCRbeta library. TCRdb recomputed calls from the PCR reads with MiXCR, one row per CDR3 protein. Here the sample spans 6,500 to 8,000 distinct CDR3 sequences, over 8.5% being singletons. Sequences were derived from PBMCs, mostly from graft donor cells, sampled 180 days after TCRalphabeta/CD19-depleted stem cell transplant. The receptors were gathered from a child less than two years old who had a stem cell transplant for acute myeloid leukemia, so the T cells may come from the graft donor.

This clonotype has at least ten counts. The V and J genes are TRBV7-9 and TRBJ2-1; the match to TRBD1 covers 8 bases. Germline loops: CDR1 SEHNR, CDR2 FQNEAQ (reference sequence). The CDR3 is made up of 12 amino acids. Trimming at V came to 6 bases and at J to 9 bases, leaving 4 bases not matched to a gene. In nucleotides, the CDR3 is TGTGCCAGCAGAAGGACAGGGCCTGAGCAGTTCTTC. Its translation is CASRRTGPEQFF.

On this clonotype: Possible read error: a much larger clone is one base away. V usage is TRBV7-9 and J usage is TRBJ2-2; D is possibly TRBD2 (5 bases). The length of the CDR3 is 14 residues. CDR1 and CDR2 from the germline V gene are SEHNR and FQNEAQ (reference sequence). CDR3: CATGKESVTGELSF. The CDR3, as DNA: TGTGCCACCGGGAAGGAAAGCGTCACCGGGGAGCTGTCTTTT.

This clonotype occurred many times. The genes are TRBV2 and TRBJ2-3, with D unresolved. Germline V gene lookup returns CDR1 SNHLY and CDR2 FYNNEI. This CDR3 spans 13 amino acids. V was cut by 6 bases and J by 6 bases, with 13 bases left in between. CDR3 in DNA: TGTGCCAGCAGCCCCCCGAAGGTGGATACGCAGTATTTT. Protein sequence: CASSPPKVDTQYF.

The chain recombines TRBV28 with TRBJ1-4, with D tentatively TRBD1 (6 bases). Trimming took 7 bases from V and 5 from J, leaving 14 bases between them. The CDR3 spans 14 residues. The germline V gene has CDR1 MDHEN and CDR2 SYDVKM. This CDR3 reads CASISGGPNEKLFF. The CDR3 DNA is TGTGCCAGCATCAGCGGGGGCCCCAATGAAAAACTGTTTTTT.

This clonotype was seen ten or more times. The chain couples TRBV28 to TRBJ1-5; a weak D match, TRBD1 (5 bases). The CDR3 length is 15 residues. Germline CDR1 and CDR2: MDHEN and SYDVKM. V was cut by 5 bases and J by 2 bases, with 13 bases left in between. The CDR3 is CASSQAQTGNQPQHF. The DNA of the CDR3 is TGTGCCAGCAGTCAAGCTCAGACAGGCAATCAGCCCCAGCATTTT. The full variable domain, its missing parts supplied by reference TRBV28 and TRBJ1-5, is DVKVTQSSRYLVKRTGEKVFLECVQDMDHENMFWYRQDPGLGLRLIYFSYDVKMKEKGDIPEGYSVSREKKERFSLILESASTNQTSMYLCASSQAQTGNQPQHFGDGTRLSIL.

This rearrangement joins TRBV10-2 to TRBJ2-4; the match to TRBD2 covers 7 bases. This CDR3 comprises 12 residues. The germline V gene has CDR1 WSHSY and CDR2 SAAADI. Germline trimming cut 4 bases from V and 8 bases from J; bases unmatched to any gene: 2. DNA of the CDR3: TGCGCCAGCAGTGTAACTAGCGACATTCAGTACTTC. It encodes CASSVTSDIQYF.

Many counts were recorded for this clonotype. V usage is TRBV30 and J usage is TRBJ2-2; maybe TRBD2 (5 bases). V shed 5 bases and J shed 4 bases, with 14 bases lying between them. The CDR3 extends over 14 amino acids. Germline V lookup: CDR1 GTSNPN, CDR2 SVGIG (reference sequence). DNA of the CDR3: TGTGCCTGGCGGGGAGTTTGGGGCACCGGGGAGCTGTTTTTT. This translates into CAWRGVWGTGELFF.

This clonotype has ten or more counts. Written as DNA, the CDR3 is TGCGCCAGCAGCTTGGGGGATCTCGGCAATCAGCCCCAGCATTTT. Translated, it gives CASSLGDLGNQPQHF. This chain links TRBV5-1 with TRBJ1-5, with D hard to call. This CDR3 has 15 amino acids. Trimming took off 0 bases at V and 2 bases at J, with 9 bases between the two ends. The germline V gene encodes CDR1 SGHRS and CDR2 YFSETQ.

The gene calls are TRBV3-1 and TRBJ1-4; no firm D call. Germline V gene lookup returns CDR1 LGHDT and CDR2 YNNKEL (reference sequence). Trimming removed 0 bases from V and 7 bases from J, with 9 bases in between. The CDR3 is made up of 14 amino acids. The CDR3 is CASSQELWGEKLFF. Here the CDR3 DNA reads TGTGCCAGCAGCCAAGAATTATGGGGTGAAAAACTGTTTTTT.

This clonotype has at least ten counts. The chain is built from TRBV12-3 or TRBV12-4 and TRBJ2-5; D is uncertain. The V end lost 2 bases, the J end lost 7 bases, and 5 bases lay between the germline ends. The CDR3 loop spans 11 amino acids. CDR3 protein: CASSLKGTQYF. In nucleotides, the CDR3 is TGTGCCAGCAGTTTAAAGGGGACCCAGTACTTC.

This clonotype is medium-sized within its sample. The chain employs TRBV4-2 and TRBJ2-7, with D unclear. The CDR3 contains 14 residues. Germline CDR1 is LGHNA and CDR2 is YNFKEQ. V gave up 4 bases and J gave up 0 bases, with 10 bases separating them. CDR3 in DNA: TGTGCCAGCAGCCTCCTTCAGACCTCCTACGAGCAGTACTTC. Translated, it gives CASSLLQTSYEQYF.